These 22 T cell receptor beta chains came from one sample sequenced in a study of T cell repertoires and leukemia-associated antigens. Their antigens remain unidentified. TCRdb reanalysed the 5' RACE reads using MiXCR and keeps one entry per CDR3 protein. The table shows 9,000 to 15,000 distinct CDR3 sequences, with over 40% occurring only once. The source material was CD3+ T cells sorted from blood and cultured. These receptors were taken from a female donor in good health.

V usage is TRBV29-1 and J usage is TRBJ2-1; 12 bases are a match to TRBD2. Germline CDR1 SQVTM, CDR2 ANQGSEA. CDR3 length: 15 amino acids. Trimming at V came to 7 bases and at J to 0 bases, leaving 4 bases not matched to a gene. The CDR3 loop reads CSGGTSGPSYNEQFF. Written as DNA, the CDR3 is TGCAGCGGTGGGACTAGCGGGCCCTCCTACAATGAGCAGTTCTTC.

This chain joins TRBV20-1 and TRBJ1-1; D is ambiguous. Germline V CDR1 and CDR2: DFQATT, SNEGSKA (reference sequence). Trimming shortened V by 4 bases and J by 1 base, and 19 bases separated the two germline ends. The CDR3 spans 16 residues. The CDR3 DNA is TGCAGTGCTACCCCCGGACGGGGATTCGGGAACACTGAAGCTTTCTTT. The encoded protein is CSATPGRGFGNTEAFF.

The V and J genes are TRBV7-3 and TRBJ1-6; D possibly corresponds to TRBD1 (5 bases). V was cut by 3 bases and J by 0 bases, with 12 bases left in between. The CDR3 spans 17 residues. Per the germline V gene, CDR1 is SGHTA and CDR2 is FQGTGA. In DNA, the CDR3 is TGTGCCAGCAGCTTGGGTGGGGGGAGCTCCTATAATTCACCCCTCCACTTT. Encoded protein: CASSLGGGSSYNSPLHF.

As concerns this clonotype: Germline and junction disagree at one end, which may indicate a read error. The gene calls are TRBV12-3 or TRBV12-4 and TRBJ2-7; no clear D gene. The CDR3 has 13 residues. DNA for the CDR3: TGTGCCAGCAGGGGCAGGAGCTCCTACGAGCGGTACTTC. Amino acids: CASRGRSSYERYF.

This clonotype was observed a few times. The V and J genes are TRBV19 and TRBJ2-1; the D gene could be TRBD1 or TRBD2 (5 bases each). This CDR3 has 14 amino acids. Germline values: CDR1 LNHDA, CDR2 SQIVND (reference sequence). The V end was cut by 6 bases, the J end by 6 bases, with 15 bases between. The CDR3: CASSGDPYSNEQFF. The CDR3 DNA reads TGTGCCAGTAGCGGGGACCCCTACAGCAATGAGCAGTTCTTC.

In this sample, this clonotype turned up many times. CDR3 residues: CSARDTRTPSGANVLTF. The CDR3 nucleotides read TGCAGTGCTAGAGATACCAGAACACCCTCTGGGGCCAACGTCCTGACTTTC. The chain uses TRBV20-1 and TRBJ2-6; no reliable D call. Germline V gene sequence: CDR1 DFQATT, CDR2 SNEGSKA (reference sequence). The CDR3 runs to 17 residues. The ends were cut back, 0 bases at V and 0 bases at J, with 12 bases in the middle.

Only a few counts were recorded for this clonotype. The gene calls are TRBV5-1 and TRBJ2-1; TRBD2 is a possible D gene (5 bases). Trimming pared 5 bases from V and 0 bases from J, leaving 18 bases between. This CDR3 region has 17 residues. Germline V lookup: CDR1 SGHRS, CDR2 YFSETQ. The CDR3: CASSPNPTGSSYNEQFF. CDR3 in DNA: TGCGCCAGCAGTCCAAACCCGACTGGGAGCTCCTACAATGAGCAGTTCTTC. Full variable domain (outside the CDR3, taken from reference TRBV5-1 and TRBJ2-1): KAGVTQTPRYLIKTRGQQVTLSCSPISGHRSVSWYQQTPGQGLQFLFEYFSETQRNKGNFPGRFSGRQFSNSRSEMNVSTLELGDSALYLCASSPNPTGSSYNEQFFGPGTRLTVL.

The rearrangement links TRBV6-1 to TRBJ2-3, with 7 positions matching TRBD1. The V gene end was trimmed by 2 bases and the J gene end by 5 bases; junction bases not matched to a gene: 4. The CDR3 totals 14 residues. From germline, CDR1 is MNHNS and CDR2 SASEGT. CDR3 sequence reads: CASSESWTGDTQYF. The CDR3 DNA reads as TGTGCCAGCAGTGAATCTTGGACAGGAGATACGCAGTATTTT.

The chain carries TRBV7-3 and TRBJ2-7, with 7 positions matching TRBD2. The CDR3 runs to 16 residues. Looked up from germline, CDR1 is SGHTA and CDR2 is FQGTGA. V was pared by 2 bases and J by 3 bases, with 10 bases of the junction left unmatched. As DNA, the CDR3 is TGTGCCAGCAGCTTATTCGGCGGGAGAGGGGTCTACGAGCAGTACTTC. It codes for CASSLFGGRGVYEQYF.

This clonotype showed up just once. Here the CDR3 reads CSASWDQARKTQYF. In nucleotides, the CDR3 is TGCAGTGCTAGCTGGGACCAGGCTCGAAAGACCCAGTACTTC. The chain employs TRBV20-1 and TRBJ2-5; either TRBD1 or TRBD2 may fit D (5 bases each). This CDR3 comprises 14 residues. Germline loops: CDR1 DFQATT, CDR2 SNEGSKA (reference sequence). V was trimmed by 3 bases and J by 6 bases, leaving 17 bases between them.

With regard to this clonotype: One end of the junction fails to match germline, which may point to a read error. The chain is built from TRBV15 and TRBJ2-1, with no clear D. This CDR3 comprises 8 residues. The germline CDR1 and CDR2 sequences are LNHNV and YYDKDF (reference sequence). CDR3 nucleotide sequence: TGCTCCTACAATGAGCAGTTCTTC. Its translation: CSYNEQFF.

The V call is TRBV4-2, the J call TRBJ1-5; D is undetermined. The CDR3 is 19 amino acids. Germline V gives CDR1 LGHNA, CDR2 YNFKEQ. The germline V and J ends were trimmed by 0 bases and 3 bases, with 21 bases remaining between them. This CDR3 is CASSQDATGPDRDNQPQHF. CDR3 nucleotide sequence: TGTGCCAGCAGCCAAGATGCAACTGGGCCAGATCGAGACAATCAGCCCCAGCATTTT.

The sample holds many counts of this clonotype. The chain combines TRBV13 with TRBJ2-7; 11 nucleotides align to TRBD2. After removal of 5 bases from V and 7 bases from J, the junction contained 7 bases not matched to a gene. The germline gives CDR1 PRHDT, CDR2 FYEKMQ (reference sequence). This CDR3 spans 14 amino acids. CDR3 loop: CASSLSGRAGEQYF. The CDR3 nucleotides read TGTGCCAGCAGCCTTAGCGGGAGGGCCGGGGAGCAGTACTTC.

The sample holds many counts of this clonotype. The chain is built from TRBV11-2 and TRBJ2-2; no clear D. V was clipped by 1 base and J by 6 bases, with 21 bases between them. CDR1 is SGHAT and CDR2 is FQNNGV in the germline V gene. This CDR3 spans 18 amino acids. The CDR3 sequence: CASSLGFLGYNNSGELFF. The CDR3 DNA follows: TGTGCCAGCAGCTTAGGATTTCTGGGATACAACAATTCCGGGGAGCTGTTTTTT.

The chain links TRBV12-3 or TRBV12-4 to TRBJ1-5; possibly TRBD1 for D (5 bases). The V end was cut by 1 base, the J end by 0 bases, with 19 bases between. The CDR3 runs to 19 residues. CDR3 residues: CASSLDLLGQIGSNQPQHF. The CDR3 bases are TGTGCCAGCAGTTTAGATCTACTTGGACAAATTGGTAGCAATCAGCCCCAGCATTTT.

This clonotype is categorized as medium-sized. The V call is TRBV20-1, the J call TRBJ2-1, with D tentatively TRBD2 (6 bases). In germline, CDR1 is DFQATT, CDR2 SNEGSKA (reference sequence). The V and J ends lost 6 bases and 0 bases respectively, with 15 bases between them. The CDR3 loop spans 15 amino acids. The CDR3 DNA sequence: TGCAGTGCCACCGGACTACCGTCCTCCTACAATGAGCAGTTCTTC. The encoded protein is CSATGLPSSYNEQFF.

The chain recombines TRBV7-2 with TRBJ2-1; D unresolved. This CDR3 has 12 amino acids. CDR1 and CDR2 (germline): SGHTA, FQGNSA. V lost 2 bases and J 10 bases, leaving 9 bases between the germline ends. CDR3 sequence reads: CASSLLLGEQFF. The CDR3 DNA reads as TGTGCCAGCAGCTTATTACTCGGGGAGCAGTTCTTC.

The V gene is TRBV7-2, the J gene TRBJ2-5; the D is unclear. The CDR3 extends over 13 amino acids. V gave up 8 bases and J gave up 2 bases, with 12 bases separating them. Germline assignment: CDR1 SGHTA and CDR2 FQGNSA. CDR3 nucleotides: TGTGCCAGCGAAGGCAGTGATCAAGAGACCCAGTACTTC. This codes for CASEGSDQETQYF. Looking up the rest from reference TRBV7-2 and TRBJ2-5 gives the full variable domain: GAGVSQSPSNKVTEKGKDVELRCDPISGHTALYWYRQSLGQGLEFLIYFQGNSAPDKSGLPSDRFSAERTGGSVSTLTIQRTQQEDSAVYLCASEGSDQETQYFGPGTRLLVL.

The J gene is TRBJ1-3, the V gene TRBV20-1, with D possibly TRBD1 on 5 matching bases. Trimming removed 0 bases at V and 7 bases at J, with 13 bases between. The germline gives CDR1 DFQATT, CDR2 SNEGSKA (reference sequence). This CDR3 is 14 amino acids long. Written as DNA, the CDR3 is TGCAGTGCTAGAGATCAAGGGGCAGGGAACACCATATATTTT. Translation gives CSARDQGAGNTIYF.

This clonotype was recorded once. The junction differs from germline at one of its ends, possibly a read error. V is TRBV20-1 and J is TRBJ2-5, with 9 bases matching TRBD1. Germline V gene sequence: CDR1 DFQATT, CDR2 SNEGSKA (reference sequence). The CDR3 spans 15 residues. The CDR3 sequence: CSTRAGQGVGWGQYF. CDR3 sequence (DNA): TGCAGTACTAGAGCGGGACAGGGAGTCGGGTGGGGCCAGTACTTC.

The chain uses TRBV7-6 and TRBJ1-1, with 10 bases aligning to TRBD1. Germline loops: CDR1 SGHVS, CDR2 FNYEAQ. The CDR3 is 15 amino acids. V lost 5 bases to trimming and J lost 2 bases; unmatched junction nucleotides: 5. The CDR3 DNA is TGTGCCAGCAGCCCCGGACAGGGGGGAAACACTGAAGCTTTCTTT. The encoded protein is CASSPGQGGNTEAFF.

This chain connects TRBV29-1 to TRBJ1-2, with 7 bases matching TRBD1. CDR1 SQVTM and CDR2 ANQGSEA come from the germline V gene. The CDR3 loop spans 14 amino acids. V was pared by 4 bases and J by 0 bases, with 5 bases of the junction left unmatched. CDR3 region: CSVAGQEANYGYTF. DNA of the CDR3: TGCAGCGTTGCAGGACAGGAAGCTAACTATGGCTACACCTTC.